Sequencing of this T cell receptor beta chain was carried out in a study of cytomegalovirus exposure and HLA in healthy donors. Study as a whole: HLA-typed donors contributed about 85 million unique TCRs, which were held in an early data release.

Whole-study results and caveats: V- and J-gene trimming of TCR beta was linked (in a later analysis) to a missense DCLRE1C variant. At a 0.05 false discovery rate, a later analysis found some 17,000 TCR beta sequences to be associated with HLA alleles.

This CDR3 is built from 14 residues. V lost 5 bases and J 2 bases, leaving 16 bases between the germline ends. Germline CDR1 is GTSNPN and CDR2 is SVGIG (reference sequence). Concerning this clone: Its antigen remains unidentified.

PCR primers comprised 60 Vbeta and 13 Jbeta primers. Using immunoSEQ multiplex PCR, the repertoire was profiled, and TCRdb retains in-frame clones only, with some absent. This specimen shows approximately 110,000 clones; the ten leading clones hold under 0.7%. Material: PBMCs. The receptor was derived from a man aged 50-59 years in good health and CMV-seronegative. V gene TRBV30 combines with J gene TRBJ2-7, with D possibly being TRBD2 (6 bases). The CDR3 nucleotides are TGTGCCTGGTCGACTAGACATCAGGCCTACGAGCAGTACTTC. This gives the protein CAWSTRHQAYEQYF.